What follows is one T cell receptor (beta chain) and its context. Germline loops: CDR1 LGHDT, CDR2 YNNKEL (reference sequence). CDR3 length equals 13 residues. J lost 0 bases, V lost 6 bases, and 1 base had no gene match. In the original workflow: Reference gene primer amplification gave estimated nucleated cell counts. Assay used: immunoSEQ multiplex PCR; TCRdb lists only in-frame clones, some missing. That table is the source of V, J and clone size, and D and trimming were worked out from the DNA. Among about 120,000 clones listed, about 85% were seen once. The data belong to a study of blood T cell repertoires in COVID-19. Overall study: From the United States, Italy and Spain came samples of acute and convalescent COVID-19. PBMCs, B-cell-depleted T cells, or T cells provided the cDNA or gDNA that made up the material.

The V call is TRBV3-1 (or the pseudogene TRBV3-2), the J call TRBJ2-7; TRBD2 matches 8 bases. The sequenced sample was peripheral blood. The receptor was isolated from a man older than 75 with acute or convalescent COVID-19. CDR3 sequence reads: CASRGTSSYEQYF. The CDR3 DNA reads TGTGCCAGCAGGGGGACTAGCTCCTACGAGCAGTACTTC.